This passage covers 26 T cell receptor beta chains from one sample sequenced in a study of human T cells and chemical hapten exposure. The time point denotes: patch test 2, 6 weeks after DPC sensitization. Treatment given: therapeutic diphenylcyclopropenone sensitization with weekly scalp DPC. TCRdb fed the RACE reads into MiXCR, producing one record per CDR3 protein. Of about 84,000 distinct CDR3 sequences listed, 10% were seen once; the top ten hold around 5%. Sequences were derived from whole blood, sampled in connection with sensitization to the hapten diphenylcyclopropenone (DPC). These receptors were collected from a woman aged 50 to 60 with alopecia areata. Some clones in this sample may be carry-over from other donors' samples.

This clonotype was picked up many times. The V call is TRBV6-5, the J call TRBJ2-2, with 9 bases that match TRBD1. V shed 4 bases and J 4 bases; nucleotides not matched to a gene: 4. Germline-derived CDR1 and CDR2 are MNHEY and SVGAGI. CDR3 size: 15 residues. The CDR3 loop reads CASSWGQGGTGELFF. In DNA form, the CDR3 reads TGTGCCAGCAGTTGGGGACAGGGAGGCACCGGGGAGCTGTTTTTT.

The chain uses TRBV12-3 or TRBV12-4 and TRBJ2-1, with D possibly TRBD2 on 6 matching bases. Deletions cut 8 bases from V and 5 bases from J, with 16 bases between. This CDR3 is built from 14 residues. The CDR3 bases are TGTGCCAGCGGAGTGGGTGGAGGGGACAATGAGCAGTTCTTC. As protein: CASGVGGGDNEQFF.

This clonotype was picked up many times. The chain links TRBV7-8 to TRBJ2-1, with no clear D. This CDR3 is 14 amino acids long. Germline assignment: CDR1 SGHVS and CDR2 FQNEAQ. V lost 3 bases and J lost 0, with 6 bases in between. The CDR3 bases are TGTGCCAGCAGCTTTCCTCCCTCCTACAATGAGCAGTTCTTC. This sequence encodes CASSFPPSYNEQFF.

Details on this clonotype: This may arise from a read error, as a much more abundant clone is one base away. The chain has TRBV29-1 and TRBJ2-7, with D perhaps given as TRBD1 or TRBD2 (5 bases each). The CDR3 has 14 residues. Per the germline V gene, CDR1 is SQVTM and CDR2 is ANQGSEA. Trimming cost V 1 base and J 2 bases, with 12 bases left between them. CDR3 nucleotides: TGCAGCGTTGAAGTGCCGGTGGGGGCCTACGAGCAGTACTTC. It translates to CSVEVPVGAYEQYF.

The sample holds many counts of this clonotype. The chain joins TRBV7-2 to TRBJ2-7; 11 bases fit TRBD2. After removal of 1 base from V and 3 bases from J, the junction contained 2 bases not matched to a gene. Germline lookup yields CDR1 SGHTA and CDR2 FQGNSA. CDR3 length equals 15 residues. CDR3 bases: TGTGCCAGCAGCTTAGGCACTAGCGGGAGCTACGAGCAGTACTTC. Its translation: CASSLGTSGSYEQYF.

This clonotype has more than one count but fewer than ten. DNA for the CDR3: TGTGCCAGCAAATCGGCAGGGGGCTTCATGAACACTGAAGCTTTCTTT. Translation gives CASKSAGGFMNTEAFF. This chain links TRBV7-8 with TRBJ1-1; 8 nucleotides align to TRBD1. Germline V CDR1 and CDR2: SGHVS, FQNEAQ. The V segment lost 7 bases and the J segment 0 bases; nucleotides outside the gene matches: 10. The CDR3 has 16 amino acids.

This clonotype has a handful of counts. The V and J genes are TRBV7-2 and TRBJ2-5; D uncertain. The CDR3 extends over 14 amino acids. Trimming took off 2 bases at V and 5 bases at J, with 12 bases between the two ends. CDR1 SGHTA and CDR2 FQGNSA come from the germline V gene. The chain's CDR3 is CASSLRQLTETQYF. CDR3 in DNA: TGTGCCAGCAGCTTAAGGCAGCTGACGGAGACCCAGTACTTC.

J is TRBJ2-7 and V is TRBV12-3 or TRBV12-4; a weak D match, TRBD2 (6 bases). The CDR3 loop spans 15 amino acids. Trimming cost V 3 bases and J 4 bases, with 16 bases left between them. Here the CDR3 reads CASSFGSGSGYEQYF. The CDR3 DNA is TGTGCCAGCAGTTTCGGTAGCGGTAGTGGTTACGAGCAGTACTTC.

The chain combines TRBV20-1 with TRBJ2-5; maybe TRBD1 (6 bases). The CDR3 sequence is 13 residues long. Trimming took 5 bases from V and 5 from J, leaving 15 bases between them. Germline V CDR1 and CDR2: DFQATT, SNEGSKA (reference sequence). CDR3 nucleotides: TGCAGTGCTCCTTTGGACAGAGGGGAGACCCAGTACTTC. Translated: CSAPLDRGETQYF.

J is TRBJ2-3 and V is TRBV29-1, with D possibly being TRBD2 (6 bases). V was shortened by 2 bases and J by 2 bases, with 14 bases between the two germline ends. This CDR3 is built from 15 residues. Per the germline V gene, CDR1 is SQVTM and CDR2 is ANQGSEA. As DNA, the CDR3 is TGCAGCGTTGAATCGGAGGGCAAGGCCACAGATACGCAGTATTTT. The encoded protein is CSVESEGKATDTQYF.

This clonotype was counted between two and nine times. The chain recombines TRBV7-2 with TRBJ2-2; 10 nucleotides line up with TRBD2. This CDR3 comprises 19 residues. V trimming: 5 bases; J trimming: 2 bases; junction bases outside the gene matches: 14. The germline V gene encodes CDR1 SGHTA and CDR2 FQGNSA. CDR3 coding DNA: TGTGCCAGCAGCACCAAGGCACTAGCGGGAATCGGTAACACCGGGGAGCTGTTTTTT. As protein: CASSTKALAGIGNTGELFF. Full variable domain (rest looked up from reference TRBV7-2 and TRBJ2-2): GAGVSQSPSNKVTEKGKDVELRCDPISGHTALYWYRQSLGQGLEFLIYFQGNSAPDKSGLPSDRFSAERTGGSVSTLTIQRTQQEDSAVYLCASSTKALAGIGNTGELFFGEGSRLTVL.

V and J are TRBV24-1 and TRBJ1-1; 7 bases align to TRBD1. The CDR3 length is 12 residues. The V segment lost 5 bases and the J segment 5 bases; nucleotides outside the gene matches: 1. Per the germline V gene, CDR1 is KGHDR and CDR2 is SFDVKD. The CDR3 reads CATSGQGTEAFF. CDR3 DNA: TGTGCCACCAGTGGACAGGGTACTGAAGCTTTCTTT.

This clonotype was observed many times. This chain connects TRBV4-1 to TRBJ1-2, with TRBD1 identical over 7 bases. In germline, CDR1 is MGHRA, CDR2 YSYEKL. CDR3 length equals 19 residues. The junction had 13 bases not matched to a gene; V was cut back by 0 bases and J by 0 bases. CDR3 nucleotide sequence: TGCGCCAGCAGCCAAGAGCCACAGGGGCCGTATGGCGCTAACTATGGCTACACCTTC. Translated: CASSQEPQGPYGANYGYTF.

The genes are TRBV12-3 or TRBV12-4 and TRBJ2-7; the D is unclear. V was cut by 6 bases and J by 6 bases, with 12 bases left in between. CDR3 size: 12 residues. The CDR3 DNA reads TGTGCCAGCAGGAAGGGTGGCCGCGAGCAGTACTTC. This gives the protein CASRKGGREQYF.

This clonotype has only a few counts. V gene TRBV28 combines with J gene TRBJ2-7; 14 positions match TRBD2. CDR1 and CDR2 from the germline V gene are MDHEN and SYDVKM. CDR3 length: 15 residues. J lost 9 bases, V lost 8 bases, and 12 bases had no gene match. CDR3 amino acids: CASGEPGLAGVVQYF. The CDR3 coding sequence is TGTGCCAGCGGCGAGCCGGGACTAGCGGGAGTAGTGCAGTACTTC.

This clonotype was detected many times. The V call is TRBV4-1, the J call TRBJ2-2; TRBD2 matches at 13 bases. V lost 0 bases to trimming and J lost 3 bases; unmatched junction nucleotides: 4. This CDR3 has 18 amino acids. Germline-derived CDR1 and CDR2 are MGHRA and YSYEKL. The CDR3 DNA reads TGCGCCAGCAGCCAAGATACTAGCGGGAGGGTGTACACCGGGGAGCTGTTTTTT. It translates to CASSQDTSGRVYTGELFF.

This clonotype occurred a few times. The J gene is TRBJ2-2, the V gene TRBV28; D ambiguous. Per the germline V gene, CDR1 is MDHEN and CDR2 is SYDVKM. The CDR3 is 11 amino acids. V was cut by 6 bases and J by 5 bases, with 4 bases left in between. The CDR3 region has the DNA TGTGCCAGCAGGGGAACCGGGGAGCTGTTTTTT. Translating gives CASRGTGELFF.

This chain joins TRBV29-1 and TRBJ2-5; 8 bases agree with TRBD1. J lost 5 bases, V lost 3 bases, and 8 bases had no gene match. CDR3 length: 14 residues. Germline loops: CDR1 SQVTM, CDR2 ANQGSEA. As DNA, the CDR3 is TGCAGCGTTGACGTGCAGGGGGCGGGTGAGACCCAGTACTTC. This encodes CSVDVQGAGETQYF.

The V gene is TRBV6-6, the J gene TRBJ1-2, with a possible D match to TRBD1 (5 bases). Trimming left V 0 bases short and J 6 bases short, with 14 bases between. Looked up from germline, CDR1 is MNHNY and CDR2 is SVGAGI (reference sequence). The CDR3 is made up of 15 amino acids. The CDR3 bases are TGTGCCAGCAGTTACTCGGGACCGAACTATGATGGCTACACCTTC. This encodes CASSYSGPNYDGYTF.

This clonotype was counted at least ten times. The chain couples TRBV20-1 to TRBJ2-1, with TRBD2 matching 15 bases. V lost 3 bases, J lost 7 bases, and 4 bases stayed unmatched. This CDR3 region has 15 residues. The germline CDR1 and CDR2 sequences are DFQATT and SNEGSKA (reference sequence). In DNA, the CDR3 is TGCAGTGCTAGGGTTGGGACTAGCGGGAGGAATGAGCAGTTCTTC. Its protein product is CSARVGTSGRNEQFF.

This chain connects TRBV27 to TRBJ1-2; no reliable D call. The CDR3 is made up of 14 amino acids. CDR1 is MNHEY, CDR2 SMNVEV, per germline (reference sequence). Trimming removed 2 bases at V and 2 bases at J, with 9 bases between. CDR3: CASSLQAANYGYTF. The CDR3, as DNA: TGTGCCAGCAGTTTACAGGCGGCGAACTATGGCTACACCTTC.

This clonotype was recorded at least ten times. The chain is built from TRBV3-1 and TRBJ2-7; 7 bases are shared with TRBD1. Per the germline V gene, CDR1 is LGHDT and CDR2 is YNNKEL (reference sequence). CDR3 size: 14 residues. Losses at the gene ends were 3 bases for V and 2 bases for J; bases not matched to a gene: 4. The CDR3, as DNA: TGTGCCAGCAGCCACCGGGACAGAGCCTACGAGCAGTACTTC. It encodes CASSHRDRAYEQYF.

This clonotype was counted ten times or more. CDR3 amino acids: CASSYSQDRGQEGYTF. CDR3 nucleotide sequence: TGTGCCAGCAGTTACTCTCAGGACAGGGGGCAGGAAGGCTACACCTTC. The chain has TRBV6-2 or TRBV6-3 and TRBJ1-2; 11 nucleotides agree with TRBD1. V lost 0 bases, J lost 8 bases, and 8 bases stayed unmatched. The CDR3 covers 16 residues. Germline lookup yields CDR1 MNHEY and CDR2 SVGEGT.

This clonotype has a handful of counts. This chain links TRBV15 with TRBJ2-7; 7 bases agree with TRBD2. The germline V gene encodes CDR1 LNHNV and CDR2 YYDKDF (reference sequence). J lost 2 bases, V lost 1 base, and 11 bases had no gene match. There are 17 residues in the CDR3. CDR3 loop: CATSRGPLREVPYEQYF. The CDR3, as DNA: TGTGCCACCAGCAGAGGGCCCCTACGGGAGGTGCCCTACGAGCAGTACTTC. Combining the CDR3 with reference TRBV15 and TRBJ2-7 gives the whole variable domain DAMVIQNPRYQVTQFGKPVTLSCSQTLNHNVMYWYQQKSSQAPKLLFHYYDKDFNNEADTPDNFQSRRPNTSFCFLDIRSPGLGDTAMYLCATSRGPLREVPYEQYFGPGTRLTVT.

In this sample, this clonotype turned up many times. J is TRBJ1-2 and V is TRBV12-3 or TRBV12-4, with no clear D. Between the trimmed V and J ends, which lost 6 bases and 1 base, there was a span of 6 bases. The CDR3 length is 12 residues. The DNA of the CDR3 is TGTGCCAGCAGCCAATTTAACTATGGCTACACCTTC. Encoded protein: CASSQFNYGYTF.

This clonotype was detected only a few times. This chain links TRBV5-1 with TRBJ1-2; D perhaps matches TRBD1 (5 bases). The CDR3 runs 15 residues. The V end was cut by 0 bases, the J end by 4 bases, with 13 bases between. CDR1 and CDR2 from the germline V gene are SGHRS and YFSETQ. The CDR3 reads CASSLVAGQSYGYTF. CDR3 in DNA: TGCGCCAGCAGCTTGGTAGCGGGGCAGAGCTATGGCTACACCTTC.